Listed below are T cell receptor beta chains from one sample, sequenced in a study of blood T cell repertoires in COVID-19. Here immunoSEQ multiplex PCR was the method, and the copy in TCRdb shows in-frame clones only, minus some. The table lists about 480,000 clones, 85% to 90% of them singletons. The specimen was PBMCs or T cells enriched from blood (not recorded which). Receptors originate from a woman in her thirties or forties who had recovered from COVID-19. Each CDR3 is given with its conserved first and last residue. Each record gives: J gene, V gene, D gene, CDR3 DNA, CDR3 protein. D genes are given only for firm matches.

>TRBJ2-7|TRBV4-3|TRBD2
TGCGCCAGCAGCCAAGAAGGTAGCGGGGGGACCTACGAGCAGTACTTC
CASSQEGSGGTYEQYF
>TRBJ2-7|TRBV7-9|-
TGTGCCAGCAGCACCTACTACGAGCAGTACTTC
CASSTYYEQYF
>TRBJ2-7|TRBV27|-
TGTGCCAGCAGTTTACTAAATACCTACGAGCAGTACTTC
CASSLLNTYEQYF
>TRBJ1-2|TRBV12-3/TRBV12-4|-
TGTGCCAGCAGTTGGAGGGGCTCCTATGGCTACACCTTC
CASSWRGSYGYTF
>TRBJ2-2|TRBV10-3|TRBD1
TGTGCCATCAATCCGGGACAGAGCCTCACCGGGGAGCTGTTTTTT
CAINPGQSLTGELFF
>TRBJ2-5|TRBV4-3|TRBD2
TGCGCCAGCAGCCAAGTGGGAGGGCCCGAGACCCAGTACTTC
CASSQVGGPETQYF
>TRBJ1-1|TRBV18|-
TGTGCCAGCTCACTCGCGATGAACACTGAAGCTTTCTTT
CASSLAMNTEAFF
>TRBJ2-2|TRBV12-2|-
TGTGCAAGTCGCTTAACTACTTATTCCGGGACTCTAGAACGGGCCGGGGAGCTGTTTTTT
CASRLTTYSGTLERAGELFF
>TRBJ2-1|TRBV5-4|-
TGTGCCAGCAGCTGGGGGGACTCACCCTACAATGAGCAGTTCTTC
CASSWGDSPYNEQFF
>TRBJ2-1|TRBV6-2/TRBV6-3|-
TGTGCCAGCAGTACCCAGGGCAATGAGCAGTTCTTC
CASSTQGNEQFF
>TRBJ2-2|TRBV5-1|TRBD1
TGCGCCAGCAGCTTAGATGGACAGGGGGCGATGGGCACCGGGGAGCTGTTTTTT
CASSLDGQGAMGTGELFF
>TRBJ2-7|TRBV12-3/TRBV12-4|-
TGTGCCAGCAGTTACGGGACTTACGAGCAGTACTTC
CASSYGTYEQYF
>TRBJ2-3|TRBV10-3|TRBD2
TGTGCCATCAGTCCGGGACTAGCGGGACAAAGCACAGATACGCAGTATTTT
CAISPGLAGQSTDTQYF
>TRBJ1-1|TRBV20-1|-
TGCAGTGCTAGGTTCACAACTGAAGCTTTCTTT
CSARFTTEAFF
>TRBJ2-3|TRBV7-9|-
TGTGCCAGCAGCTTAGAGCGGTTTAGCACAGATACGCAGTATTTT
CASSLERFSTDTQYF
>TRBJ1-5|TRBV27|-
TGTGCCAGCAGTTTGGCCAGGGCCCAGCCCCAGCATTTT
CASSLARAQPQHF
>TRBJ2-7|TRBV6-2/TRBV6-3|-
TGTGCCAGCAGTTACGTAGCCCCCCTGGGGCAGTACTTC
CASSYVAPLGQYF